The clone carrying this T cell receptor (beta chain) has ten or more counts. TCRdb independently ran MiXCR on the 5' RACE reads; one entry per CDR3 protein. In the table there are 70,000 or so distinct CDR3 sequences, about 9.4% of which are singletons. The sample belongs to a study of early T cells in non-severe SARS-CoV-2 infection. The CDR3 contains 16 residues. Per germline, CDR1 SEHNR and CDR2 FQNEAQ (reference sequence). V shed 7 bases and J shed 6 bases, with 22 bases lying between them. The starting material was whole blood, obtained at baseline. The rearrangement links TRBV7-9 to TRBJ2-1, with D tentatively TRBD2 (6 bases). The sequence derives from an adult who was a healthcare worker with PCR-confirmed SARS-CoV-2 infection or an uninfected control (not recorded which). The CDR3: CASTKLGGERFNEQFF. The CDR3 region has the DNA TGTGCCAGCACCAAACTGGGGGGAGAAAGGTTCAATGAGCAGTTCTTC.